The 22 T cell receptor beta chains given below trace back to one sample, sequenced in a study of T cells in Graves' hyperthyroidism and ophthalmopathy. The CDR3 regions of TCR beta were amplified from RNA transcripts. Researchers ran a first-round RT-PCR on the TCR CDR3 using the HTBI primer set. TCRdb analysed the multiplex PCR reads with MiXCR anew, one entry per CDR3 protein. The sample includes under 450,000 distinct CDR3 sequences, approximately 14% of them seen just once. The specimen was blood. The source of these receptors is a woman between 18 and 29 years old with Graves' hyperthyroidism.

This clonotype was counted ten times or more. The chain carries TRBV3-1 and TRBJ2-7; 7 bases map to TRBD2. The V segment lost 0 bases and the J segment 6 bases; nucleotides outside the gene matches: 5. Germline CDR1 is LGHDT and CDR2 is YNNKEL (reference sequence). The CDR3 loop spans 14 amino acids. DNA of the CDR3: TGTGCCAGCAGCCAAGAGGCTAGCGGTCGCGAGCAGTACTTC. Its protein is CASSQEASGREQYF.

This clonotype was counted at least ten times. The V call is TRBV29-1, the J call TRBJ2-3, with D uncertain. Trimming shortened V by 6 bases and J by 1 base, and 14 bases separated the two germline ends. From germline, CDR1 is SQVTM and CDR2 ANQGSEA. The length of the CDR3 is 14 residues. The CDR3 loop is CSVTGTRGTDTQYF. Written as DNA, the CDR3 is TGCAGCGTCACCGGTACCCGGGGCACAGATACGCAGTATTTT.

Ten or more counts support this clonotype. The chain is built from TRBV30 and TRBJ1-2; D is uncertain. Trimming pared 4 bases from V and 7 bases from J, leaving 7 bases between. There are 10 residues in the CDR3. The germline CDR1 and CDR2 sequences are GTSNPN and SVGIG (reference sequence). CDR3 loop: CAWIGAGYTF. The CDR3 nucleotides are TGTGCCTGGATAGGTGCTGGCTACACCTTC.

This clonotype was picked up many times. The chain joins TRBV28 to TRBJ2-7, with 7 bases identical to TRBD1. After removal of 4 bases from V and 3 bases from J, the junction contained 9 bases not matched to a gene. Germline CDR1 and CDR2: MDHEN and SYDVKM. The CDR3 has 15 amino acids. DNA for the CDR3: TGTGCCAGCAGTTCGACGACAGGGAGAGGCTACGAGCAGTACTTC. It is translated as CASSSTTGRGYEQYF.

The chain uses TRBV27 and TRBJ2-2; D perhaps matches TRBD2 (5 bases). V was trimmed by 6 bases and J by 2 bases, leaving 7 bases between them. Germline assignment: CDR1 MNHEY and CDR2 SMNVEV (reference sequence). The CDR3 contains 13 residues. The CDR3 region is CASRDLNTGELFF. CDR3 coding DNA: TGTGCCAGCAGGGACTTAAACACCGGGGAGCTGTTTTTT.

This clonotype was recorded many times. The rearrangement links TRBV7-9 to TRBJ1-2; 7 bases agree with TRBD1. Germline-derived CDR1 and CDR2 are SEHNR and FQNEAQ (reference sequence). The CDR3 is 16 amino acids. The ends lost 5 bases at V and 4 bases at J; junction bases unmatched: 13. The CDR3 protein is CASSTRTGGLGYGYTF. DNA for the CDR3: TGTGCCAGCAGCACAAGGACAGGTGGATTGGGCTATGGCTACACCTTC.

This clonotype appeared many times. This chain connects TRBV5-1 to TRBJ2-7; 7 bases agree with TRBD2. Looked up from germline, CDR1 is SGHRS and CDR2 is YFSETQ. V gave up 1 base and J gave up 2 bases; unmatched junction bases: 3. The CDR3 totals 14 residues. This CDR3 reads CASSLTSATYEQYF. Here the CDR3 DNA reads TGCGCCAGCAGCTTGACTAGCGCGACCTACGAGCAGTACTTC.

This clonotype was detected ten times or more. For the CDR3, the DNA is TGTGCCAGCGGCTTGACGGGGGCGGAAGAGACCCAGTACTTC. Its protein product is CASGLTGAEETQYF. This rearrangement joins TRBV2 to TRBJ2-5, with D tentatively TRBD1 or TRBD2 (6 bases each). The ends were cut back, 8 bases at V and 3 bases at J, with 16 bases in the middle. CDR3 size: 14 residues. CDR1 is SNHLY, CDR2 FYNNEI, per germline.

This clonotype was observed a handful of times. V usage is TRBV9 and J usage is TRBJ1-1; tentative D call: TRBD1 (6 bases). The CDR3 has 14 amino acids. V was cut by 4 bases and J by 4 bases, with 14 bases left in between. Germline values: CDR1 SGDLS, CDR2 YYNGEE. CDR3 coding DNA: TGTGCCAGCAGCTTCTCACAGGGTGGCACTGAAGCTTTCTTT. This codes for CASSFSQGGTEAFF.

The gene calls are TRBV28 and TRBJ1-1; no firm D call. The CDR3 spans 14 residues. Trimming left V 3 bases short and J 2 bases short, with 10 bases between. Per the germline V gene, CDR1 is MDHEN and CDR2 is SYDVKM. The chain's CDR3 is CASSFGLANTEAFF. CDR3 DNA: TGTGCCAGCAGTTTTGGTTTGGCTAACACTGAAGCTTTCTTT.

This chain joins TRBV5-4 and TRBJ1-2, with 7 bases aligning to TRBD1. CDR3 length: 14 residues. The J segment lost 4 bases and the V segment lost 0 bases, leaving 3 bases of the junction unmatched. The germline V gene encodes CDR1 SGHNT and CDR2 YYREEE (reference sequence). CDR3 sequence: CASSLAGTVYGYTF. DNA of the CDR3: TGTGCCAGCAGCTTGGCCGGGACAGTCTATGGCTACACCTTC.

In regard to this clonotype: Possible read error: a much larger clone is one base away. The J gene is TRBJ1-4, the V gene TRBV5-1; perhaps TRBD1 as D (5 bases). The CDR3 contains 16 residues. The germline V gene encodes CDR1 SGHRS and CDR2 YFSETQ. CDR3 residues: CASSFSGLGTNEKPFF. In DNA, the CDR3 is TGCGCCAGCAGCTTTTCGGGGCTAGGGACTAATGAAAAACCGTTTTTT.

This clonotype was picked up many times. The rearrangement joins TRBV20-1 to TRBJ1-2; D uncertain. The CDR3 extends over 11 amino acids. CDR1 is DFQATT and CDR2 is SNEGSKA in the germline V gene (reference sequence). Trimming cost V 4 bases and J 3 bases, with 6 bases left between them. The chain's CDR3 is CSAMKDYGYTF. The CDR3, as DNA: TGCAGTGCTATGAAGGACTATGGCTACACCTTC.

The gene calls are TRBV6-1 and TRBJ1-4, with 8 bases that match TRBD1. The germline gives CDR1 MNHNS, CDR2 SASEGT. V lost 6 bases, J lost 5 bases, and 14 bases stayed unmatched. The CDR3 sequence is 17 residues long. The chain's CDR3 is CASSLSVGQAFNEKLFF. CDR3 DNA sequence: TGTGCCAGCAGCCTCTCCGTGGGACAGGCCTTCAATGAAAAACTGTTTTTT.

This clonotype has at least ten counts. The chain recombines TRBV10-3 with TRBJ1-1; D is ambiguous. The CDR3 contains 13 residues. Germline CDR1 is ENHRY and CDR2 is SYGVKD. V lost 10 bases to trimming and J lost 7 bases, with 19 bases between them. The CDR3 region is CATKEDPLNEAFF. The CDR3, as DNA: TGTGCCACCAAGGAAGACCCCCTCAATGAAGCTTTCTTT.

This clonotype was counted many times. The chain employs TRBV10-3 and TRBJ2-2; a weak D match, TRBD2 (6 bases). This CDR3 is 15 amino acids long. Deletions cut 10 bases from V and 5 bases from J, with 20 bases between. Looked up from germline, CDR1 is ENHRY and CDR2 is SYGVKD. The chain's CDR3 is CATLTSNSETGELFF. The CDR3 DNA follows: TGTGCCACCCTGACTAGTAACTCCGAGACCGGGGAGCTGTTTTTT.

The sample holds a few counts of this clonotype. A read error may produce the germline difference seen at one junction end. The chain is built from TRBV25-1 and TRBJ2-4; the D is unclear. CDR1 MGHDK and CDR2 SYGVNS come from the germline V gene. The CDR3 runs to 14 residues. The CDR3 bases are TGTGCCAGCAGTGACTCCAACAGCAAAGACATTCAGTACTTC. Translated, it gives CASSDSNSKDIQYF.

The rearrangement joins TRBV12-3 or TRBV12-4 to TRBJ2-1; D unresolved. There are 14 residues in the CDR3. With 8 bases removed from V and 0 bases from J, the gap between germline ends came to 11 bases. The CDR3 DNA sequence: TGTGCCAGCGCGCCTTGTGGCTCCTACAATGAGCAGTTCTTC. Translated, it gives CASAPCGSYNEQFF.

Ten or more counts support this clonotype. V usage is TRBV12-5 and J usage is TRBJ2-2; TRBD1 aligns across 7 bases. V shed 2 bases and J 6 bases; nucleotides not matched to a gene: 9. CDR3 length: 16 residues. Germline V gene lookup returns CDR1 LGHNT and CDR2 FRNRAP. In DNA, the CDR3 is TGTGCTAGTGGTTTGCCGGGACAGACGCGGGCCGGGGAGCTGTTTTTT. It translates to CASGLPGQTRAGELFF.

The table lists this clonotype with many counts. The genes are TRBV3-1 and TRBJ2-4; 10 bases map to TRBD1. This CDR3 region has 14 residues. Germline lookup yields CDR1 LGHDT and CDR2 YNNKEL (reference sequence). V gave up 2 bases and J gave up 8 bases; unmatched junction bases: 3. The CDR3 here is CASSQLDRGDIQYF. CDR3 nucleotides: TGTGCCAGCAGCCAACTGGACAGGGGGGACATTCAGTACTTC. The full variable domain, in which reference TRBV3-1 and TRBJ2-4 provide the parts outside the CDR3, is DTAVSQTPKYLVTQMGNDKSIKCEQNLGHDTMYWYKQDSKKFLKIMFSYNNKELIINETVPNRFSPKSPDKAHLNLHINSLELGDSAVYFCASSQLDRGDIQYFGAGTRLSVL.

Of note for this clonotype: A much larger clone differs from this one at a single base, so this may be a read error. CDR3 DNA: TGTGCCAGCAGACTCGGCGGGAGGGCCCCAGATACGCAGTATTTT. It codes for CASRLGGRAPDTQYF. The rearrangement uses TRBV5-5 and TRBJ2-3, with 9 nucleotides matching TRBD2. Trimming cost V 5 bases and J 4 bases; bases outside gene matches: 8. Germline V gives CDR1 SGHKS, CDR2 YYEKEE (reference sequence). The CDR3 length is 15 residues.

The J gene is TRBJ2-4, the V gene TRBV24-1; 8 positions match TRBD1. This CDR3 contains 14 residues. The germline V gene encodes CDR1 KGHDR and CDR2 SFDVKD. Trimming removed 4 bases from V and 12 bases from J; junction bases left unmatched: 10. The CDR3 spells CATSEGGQGKYQYF. As DNA, the CDR3 is TGTGCCACCAGTGAGGGAGGACAGGGCAAGTATCAGTACTTC.